These T cell receptor beta chains were read from a single sample in a study of beta chain features in type 1 diabetes. Libraries were prepared by immunoSEQ multiplex PCR; TCRdb keeps only in-frame clonotypes and omits some of them. The top ten hold about 0.7% of the sample, which has 100,000 to 150,000 clones, approximately 10% seen once. Sequencing was carried out using central memory CD4+ T cells from blood. The receptors come from a man younger than 40 with type 1 diabetes. CDR3s include the opening cysteine and the closing phenylalanine or tryptophan. The D gene is left open where the match is weak. Size is omitted from some rows. Given values are once, few, many or a class for expanded clones.

V gene	J gene	clone size	D gene	CDR3 protein	CDR3 DNA
TRBV6-6	TRBJ1-4	.	.	CASSYAGIYEKLFF	TGTGCCAGCAGTTACGCAGGGATCTATGAAAAACTGTTTTTT
TRBV27	TRBJ2-1	.	.	CASSLYPRVSYNEQFF	TGTGCCAGCAGTTTATACCCGCGGGTATCCTACAATGAGCAGTTCTTC
TRBV5-6	TRBJ2-7	few	TRBD1	CASSSLDRVRGEQYF	TGTGCCAGCAGCTCACTCGACAGGGTCCGGGGCGAGCAGTACTTC
TRBV6-5	TRBJ2-5	.	.	CASSYVAGRETQYF	TGTGCCAGCAGTTACGTGGCAGGTCGTGAGACCCAGTACTTC
TRBV7-9	TRBJ2-1	few	TRBD2	CASSYERGAPVQFF	TGTGCCAGCAGTTACGAGCGGGGGGCCCCGGTGCAGTTCTTC
TRBV6-6	TRBJ1-5	few	TRBD1	CASSPGTGGDQPQHF	TGTGCCAGCAGTCCCGGGACAGGGGGCGATCAGCCCCAGCATTTT
TRBV18	TRBJ2-2	.	TRBD1	CASSRIGQGSFTGELFF	TGTGCCAGCTCACGCATCGGACAGGGGAGTTTTACCGGGGAGCTGTTTTTT
TRBV29-1	TRBJ1-2	few	TRBD1	CSVKPRQGSKGYTF	TGCAGCGTCAAACCGCGACAGGGTAGTAAGGGCTACACCTTC
TRBV29-1	TRBJ2-3	.	.	CSVEVRSRGPDTQYF	TGCAGCGTTGAAGTAAGGTCCAGGGGCCCAGATACGCAGTATTTT
TRBV5-4	TRBJ2-5	few	.	CASRKGLEKETQYF	TGTGCCAGCAGAAAGGGACTGGAGAAAGAGACCCAGTACTTC
TRBV18	TRBJ1-1	few	TRBD1	CASSPTGGDGAFF	TGTGCCAGCTCACCAACAGGGGGCGACGGAGCTTTCTTT
TRBV10-2	TRBJ2-2	.	TRBD1	CASLGQAGNTGELFF	TGCGCCAGTTTAGGACAGGCCGGCAACACCGGGGAGCTGTTTTTT
TRBV7-3	TRBJ2-5	.	TRBD2	CASSVTSGQETQYF	TGTGCCAGCAGCGTGACTAGCGGTCAAGAGACCCAGTACTTC
TRBV25-1	TRBJ1-1	.	.	CASSGYAEAFF	TGTGCCAGCAGTGGTTATGCTGAAGCTTTCTTT
TRBV6-1	TRBJ2-7	many	.	CASSYIDSRWYF	TGTGCCAGCAGTTATATCGACAGCCGGTGGTACTTC
TRBV25-1	TRBJ1-2	few	.	CASSEQGDNYGYTF	TGTGCCAGCAGTGAACAGGGTGATAACTATGGCTACACCTTC
TRBV4-3	TRBJ2-3	few	TRBD2	CASSQVISQRGGPDTQYF	TGCGCCAGCAGCCAGGTGATCAGTCAGCGGGGGGGCCCAGATACGCAGTATTTT
TRBV9	TRBJ1-4	.	.	CASSVDPGAIHNEKLFF	TGTGCCAGCAGCGTAGATCCTGGGGCTATTCATAATGAAAAACTGTTTTTT
TRBV11-2	TRBJ1-2	few	TRBD1	CASSLGQGGWGYTF	TGTGCCAGCAGCTTAGGACAGGGGGGTTGGGGCTACACCTTC
TRBV18	TRBJ1-1	few	.	CASSRDTMNTEAFF	TGTGCCAGCTCACGGGACACCATGAACACTGAAGCTTTCTTT
TRBV29-1	TRBJ1-5	.	TRBD1	CSVGTGGGLGNQPQHF	TGCAGCGTAGGGACAGGGGGAGGATTAGGCAATCAGCCCCAGCATTTT
TRBV11-2	TRBJ1-2	.	.	CASSLPGGLGGYTF	TGTGCCAGCAGCCTCCCCGGGGGGCTAGGCGGCTACACCTTC
TRBV13	TRBJ1-6	few	.	CASSFRYNSPLHF	TGTGCCAGCAGCTTCCGGTATAATTCACCCCTCCACTTT
TRBV7-9	TRBJ2-1	.	.	CASSPIGNEQFF	TGTGCCAGCAGTCCGATCGGCAATGAGCAGTTCTTC
TRBV27	TRBJ2-1	.	.	CASSFGPPNYNEQFF	TGTGCCAGCAGTTTCGGTCCACCAAACTACAATGAGCAGTTCTTC
TRBV5-6	TRBJ2-5	few	TRBD2	CASSLMGGLAGAQETQYF	TGTGCCAGCAGCTTGATGGGGGGACTAGCGGGGGCCCAAGAGACCCAGTACTTC
TRBV4-3	TRBJ2-5	.	.	CASSPRGGETQYF	TGCGCCAGCAGCCCCAGAGGAGGGGAGACCCAGTACTTC
TRBV19	TRBJ1-6	few	.	CASSTANRNNSPLHF	TGTGCCAGTAGTACCGCTAACAGGAATAATTCACCCCTCCACTTT
TRBV6-5	TRBJ1-6	few	TRBD1	CASRRTGNSPLHF	TGTGCCAGCAGACGGACAGGGAACTCACCCCTCCACTTT
TRBV5-1	TRBJ1-6	.	.	CASSLEGGVLTLHF	TGCGCCAGCAGCTTGGAAGGAGGGGTTTTGACCCTCCACTTT
TRBV19	TRBJ1-2	.	TRBD1	CASSAPDRERYTF	TGTGCCAGTAGTGCCCCGGACAGGGAACGCTACACCTTC
TRBV7-8	TRBJ1-2	few	TRBD1	CASSLAGQAYGYTF	TGTGCCAGCAGCTTAGCCGGACAGGCCTATGGCTACACCTTC
TRBV5-6	TRBJ2-3	.	TRBD2	CASSLGGGGTDTQYF	TGTGCCAGCAGCTTAGGCGGGGGGGGCACAGATACGCAGTATTTT
TRBV29-1	TRBJ1-1	few	.	CSVEGTFEGTEAFF	TGCAGCGTTGAAGGGACCTTCGAGGGCACTGAAGCTTTCTTT
TRBV6-4	TRBJ1-1	few	.	CASSPVRGSTEAFF	TGTGCCAGCAGTCCAGTCCGGGGTTCCACTGAAGCTTTCTTT
TRBV18	TRBJ2-5	.	.	CASSPRIGRETETQYF	TGTGCCAGCTCACCAAGGATTGGGCGAGAAACTGAGACCCAGTACTTC
TRBV7-9	TRBJ2-1	few	TRBD1	CASSLWGGTGLHNEQFF	TGTGCCAGCAGCCTCTGGGGAGGGACAGGGCTCCACAATGAGCAGTTCTTC
TRBV6-5	TRBJ2-6	few	.	CASSTQSGANVLTF	TGTGCCAGCAGTACCCAGTCTGGGGCCAACGTCCTGACTTTC
TRBV29-1	TRBJ2-5	few	TRBD2	CSVDGGVWETQYF	TGCAGCGTTGACGGGGGGGTTTGGGAGACCCAGTACTTC
TRBV6-5	TRBJ1-2	.	.	CASSYSGRGFYGYTF	TGTGCCAGCAGTTACTCGGGAAGGGGATTCTATGGCTACACCTTC
TRBV28	TRBJ2-5	.	TRBD1	CASRTGTGGFVETQYF	TGTGCCAGCAGAACCGGGACAGGGGGCTTTGTGGAGACCCAGTACTTC
TRBV18	TRBJ2-7	few	.	CASSPPAGRNEQYF	TGTGCCAGCTCACCTCCGGCAGGGCGGAACGAGCAGTACTTC
TRBV5-1	TRBJ2-5	few	.	CASSLAVSQETQYF	TGCGCCAGCAGCTTGGCGGTTAGCCAAGAGACCCAGTACTTC
TRBV11-3	TRBJ1-6	few	.	CASSFVRESPLHF	TGTGCCAGCAGCTTCGTCAGGGAATCACCCCTCCACTTT
TRBV29-1	TRBJ2-7	few	.	CSVVGGPNEQYF	TGCAGCGTTGTGGGGGGGCCCAACGAGCAGTACTTC
TRBV4-2	TRBJ1-2	.	TRBD1	CASSLGQETIGYTF	TGTGCCAGCAGCTTGGGACAGGAAACTATTGGCTACACCTTC
TRBV28	TRBJ2-5	.	TRBD1	CASSDPGQGKETQYF	TGTGCCAGCAGTGACCCGGGACAGGGGAAGGAGACCCAGTACTTC
TRBV4-2	TRBJ1-4	.	TRBD1	CASSQTTGGDEKLFF	TGTGCCAGCAGCCAAACGACAGGGGGCGACGAAAAACTGTTTTTT
TRBV7-2	TRBJ2-3	.	TRBD1	CASSLWPQGFGTDTQYF	TGTGCCAGCAGCTTATGGCCACAGGGGTTTGGCACAGATACGCAGTATTTT
TRBV5-1	TRBJ2-1	few	.	CASSLPSGDEQFF	TGCGCCAGCAGCTTGCCATCAGGGGATGAGCAGTTCTTC
TRBV5-4	TRBJ1-4	.	TRBD1	CASSDFKSGTGMKKLFF	TGTGCCAGCAGCGATTTTAAGTCTGGGACAGGGATGAAAAAACTGTTTTTT
TRBV20-1	TRBJ1-4	.	.	CSARRNEKLFF	TGCAGTGCTAGGAGAAATGAAAAACTGTTTTTT
TRBV28	TRBJ1-2	few	.	CASRGAHYGYTF	TGTGCCAGCAGAGGAGCTCACTATGGCTACACCTTC